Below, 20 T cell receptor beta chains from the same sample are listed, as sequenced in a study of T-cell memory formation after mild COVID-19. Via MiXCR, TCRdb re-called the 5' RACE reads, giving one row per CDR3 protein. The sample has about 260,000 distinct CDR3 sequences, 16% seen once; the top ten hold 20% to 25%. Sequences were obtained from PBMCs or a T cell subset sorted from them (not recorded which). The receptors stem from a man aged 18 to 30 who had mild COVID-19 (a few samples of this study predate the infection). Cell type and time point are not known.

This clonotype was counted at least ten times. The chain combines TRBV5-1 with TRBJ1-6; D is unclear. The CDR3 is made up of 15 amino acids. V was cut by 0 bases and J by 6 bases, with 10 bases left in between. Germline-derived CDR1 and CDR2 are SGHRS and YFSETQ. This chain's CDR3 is CASSLEGITNSPLHF. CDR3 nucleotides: TGCGCCAGCAGCTTGGAGGGAATTACTAATTCACCCCTCCACTTT.

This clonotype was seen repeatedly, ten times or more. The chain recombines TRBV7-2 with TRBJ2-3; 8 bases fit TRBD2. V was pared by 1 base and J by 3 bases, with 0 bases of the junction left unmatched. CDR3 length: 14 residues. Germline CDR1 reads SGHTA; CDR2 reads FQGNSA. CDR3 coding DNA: TGTGCCAGCAGCTTAGTAGCGGGGACAGATACGCAGTATTTT. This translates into CASSLVAGTDTQYF. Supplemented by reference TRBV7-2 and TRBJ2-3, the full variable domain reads GAGVSQSPSNKVTEKGKDVELRCDPISGHTALYWYRQSLGQGLEFLIYFQGNSAPDKSGLPSDRFSAERTGGSVSTLTIQRTQQEDSAVYLCASSLVAGTDTQYFGPGTRLTVL.

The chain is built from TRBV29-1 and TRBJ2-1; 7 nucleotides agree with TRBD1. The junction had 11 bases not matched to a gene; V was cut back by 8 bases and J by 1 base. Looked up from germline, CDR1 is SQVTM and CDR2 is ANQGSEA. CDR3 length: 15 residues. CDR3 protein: CSTTGMSGSYNEQFF. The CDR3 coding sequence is TGCAGCACGACAGGGATGAGTGGGTCCTACAATGAGCAGTTCTTC.

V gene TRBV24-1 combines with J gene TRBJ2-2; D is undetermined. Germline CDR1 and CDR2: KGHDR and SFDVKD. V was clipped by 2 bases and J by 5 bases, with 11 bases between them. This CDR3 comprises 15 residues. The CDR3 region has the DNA TGTGCCACCAGTGATTCCGACGATCTTACCGGGGAGCTGTTTTTT. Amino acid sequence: CATSDSDDLTGELFF.

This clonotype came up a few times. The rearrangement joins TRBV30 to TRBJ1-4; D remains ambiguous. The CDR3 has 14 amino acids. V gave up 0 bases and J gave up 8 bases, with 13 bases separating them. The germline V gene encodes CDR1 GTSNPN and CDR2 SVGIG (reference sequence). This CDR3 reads CAWSVRSPREKLFF. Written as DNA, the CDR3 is TGTGCCTGGAGTGTACGAAGTCCACGAGAAAAACTGTTTTTT.

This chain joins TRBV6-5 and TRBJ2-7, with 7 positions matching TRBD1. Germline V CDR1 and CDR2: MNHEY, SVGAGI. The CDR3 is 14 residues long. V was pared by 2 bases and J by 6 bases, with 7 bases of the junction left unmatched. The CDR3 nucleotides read TGTGCCAGCAGTTACGGGAGACAGGGTGTCGAGCAGTACTTC. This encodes CASSYGRQGVEQYF.

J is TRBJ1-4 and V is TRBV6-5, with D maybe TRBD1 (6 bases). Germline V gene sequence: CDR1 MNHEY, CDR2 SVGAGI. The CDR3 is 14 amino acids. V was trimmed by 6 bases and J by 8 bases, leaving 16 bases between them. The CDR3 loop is CASSNRASREKLFF. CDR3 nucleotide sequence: TGTGCCAGCAGCAACAGGGCCTCGAGGGAAAAACTGTTTTTT.

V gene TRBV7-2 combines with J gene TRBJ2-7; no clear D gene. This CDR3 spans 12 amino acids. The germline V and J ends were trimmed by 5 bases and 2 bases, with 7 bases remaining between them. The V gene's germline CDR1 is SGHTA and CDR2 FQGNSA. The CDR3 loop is CASSDFPYEQYF. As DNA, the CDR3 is TGTGCCAGCAGCGACTTCCCCTACGAGCAGTACTTC. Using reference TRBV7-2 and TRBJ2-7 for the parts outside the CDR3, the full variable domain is GAGVSQSPSNKVTEKGKDVELRCDPISGHTALYWYRQSLGQGLEFLIYFQGNSAPDKSGLPSDRFSAERTGGSVSTLTIQRTQQEDSAVYLCASSDFPYEQYFGPGTRLTVT.

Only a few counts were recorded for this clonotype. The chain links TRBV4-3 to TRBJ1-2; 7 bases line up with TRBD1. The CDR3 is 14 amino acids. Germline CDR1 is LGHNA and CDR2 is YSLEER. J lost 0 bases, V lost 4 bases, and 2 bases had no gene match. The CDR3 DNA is TGCGCCAGCAGCCCGGGACAGACTAACTATGGCTACACCTTC. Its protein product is CASSPGQTNYGYTF.

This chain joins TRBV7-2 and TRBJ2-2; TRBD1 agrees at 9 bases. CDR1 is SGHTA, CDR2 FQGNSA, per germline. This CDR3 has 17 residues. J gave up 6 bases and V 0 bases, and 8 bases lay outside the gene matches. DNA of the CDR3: TGTGCCAGCAGCTTAGCGCTAGGGACAGGGTTCGCCGGGGAGCTGTTTTTT. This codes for CASSLALGTGFAGELFF.

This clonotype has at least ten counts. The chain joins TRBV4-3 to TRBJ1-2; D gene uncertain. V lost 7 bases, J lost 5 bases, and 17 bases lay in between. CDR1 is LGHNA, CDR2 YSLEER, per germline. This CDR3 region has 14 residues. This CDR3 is CASTPAARAYGYTF. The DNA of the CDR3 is TGCGCCAGCACGCCTGCGGCGAGGGCTTATGGCTACACCTTC.

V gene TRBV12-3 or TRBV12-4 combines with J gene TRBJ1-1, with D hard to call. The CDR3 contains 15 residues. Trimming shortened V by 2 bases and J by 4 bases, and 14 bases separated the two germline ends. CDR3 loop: CASSLSGFGGTEAFF. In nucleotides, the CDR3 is TGTGCCAGCAGTTTATCGGGTTTTGGTGGCACTGAAGCTTTCTTT.

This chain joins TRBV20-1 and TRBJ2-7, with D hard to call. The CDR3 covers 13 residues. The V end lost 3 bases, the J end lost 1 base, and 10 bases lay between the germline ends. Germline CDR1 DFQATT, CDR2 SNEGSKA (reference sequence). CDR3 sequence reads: CSASQAPSYEQYF. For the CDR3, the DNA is TGCAGTGCTAGTCAGGCCCCATCCTACGAGCAGTACTTC.

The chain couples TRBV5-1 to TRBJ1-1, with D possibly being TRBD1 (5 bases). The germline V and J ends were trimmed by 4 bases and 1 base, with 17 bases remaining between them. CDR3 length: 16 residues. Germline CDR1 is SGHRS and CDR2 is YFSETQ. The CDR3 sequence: CASSAEGISGNTEAFF. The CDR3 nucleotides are TGCGCCAGCAGCGCCGAGGGGATTAGTGGGAACACTGAAGCTTTCTTT.

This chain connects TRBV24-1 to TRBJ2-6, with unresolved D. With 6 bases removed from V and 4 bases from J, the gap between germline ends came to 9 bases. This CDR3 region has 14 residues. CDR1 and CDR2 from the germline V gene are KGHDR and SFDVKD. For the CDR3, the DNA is TGTGCCACCAGTAATAGAGCCGGGGCCAACGTCCTGACTTTC. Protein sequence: CATSNRAGANVLTF.

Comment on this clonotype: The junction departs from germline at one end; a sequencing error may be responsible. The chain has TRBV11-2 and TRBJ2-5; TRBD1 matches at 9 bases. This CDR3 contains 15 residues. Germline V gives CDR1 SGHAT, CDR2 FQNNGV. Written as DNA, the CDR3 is TGTGCCAGCAGCTTAATTCGGACAGGGGAAGAGACCCGGTACTTC. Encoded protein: CASSLIRTGEETRYF. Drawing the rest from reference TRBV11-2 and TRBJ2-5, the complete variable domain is EAGVAQSPRYKIIEKRQSVAFWCNPISGHATLYWYQQILGQGPKLLIQFQNNGVVDDSQLPKDRFSAERLKGVDSTLKIQPAKLEDSAVYLCASSLIRTGEETRYFGPGTRLLVL.

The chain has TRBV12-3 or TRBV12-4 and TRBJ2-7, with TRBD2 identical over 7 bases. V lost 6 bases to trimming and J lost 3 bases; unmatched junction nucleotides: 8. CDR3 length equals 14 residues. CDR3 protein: CASSVPGTNYEQYF. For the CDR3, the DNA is TGTGCCAGCAGCGTACCCGGGACTAACTACGAGCAGTACTTC.

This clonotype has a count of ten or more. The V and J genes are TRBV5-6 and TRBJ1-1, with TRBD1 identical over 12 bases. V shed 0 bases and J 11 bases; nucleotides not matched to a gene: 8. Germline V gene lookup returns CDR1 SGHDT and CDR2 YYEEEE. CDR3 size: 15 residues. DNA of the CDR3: TGTGCCAGCAGCTTGGTCGGGACAGGGGGCGCGGAGGCTTTCTTT. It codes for CASSLVGTGGAEAFF.

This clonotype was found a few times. The CDR3 DNA is TGCGCCAGCAGCCAAGATGTGCTCGACACCGGGGAGCTGTTTTTT. This translates into CASSQDVLDTGELFF. This chain links TRBV4-3 with TRBJ2-2, with D unclear. V was clipped by 0 bases and J by 3 bases, with 8 bases between them. The CDR3 contains 15 residues. Germline V lookup: CDR1 LGHNA, CDR2 YSLEER.

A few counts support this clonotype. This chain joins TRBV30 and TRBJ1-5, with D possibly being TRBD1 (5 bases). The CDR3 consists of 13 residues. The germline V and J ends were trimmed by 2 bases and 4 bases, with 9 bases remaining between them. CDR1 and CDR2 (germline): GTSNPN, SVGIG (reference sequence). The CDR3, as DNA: TGTGCCTGGAGTCGGGCAGGGAATCAGCCCCAGCATTTT. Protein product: CAWSRAGNQPQHF.